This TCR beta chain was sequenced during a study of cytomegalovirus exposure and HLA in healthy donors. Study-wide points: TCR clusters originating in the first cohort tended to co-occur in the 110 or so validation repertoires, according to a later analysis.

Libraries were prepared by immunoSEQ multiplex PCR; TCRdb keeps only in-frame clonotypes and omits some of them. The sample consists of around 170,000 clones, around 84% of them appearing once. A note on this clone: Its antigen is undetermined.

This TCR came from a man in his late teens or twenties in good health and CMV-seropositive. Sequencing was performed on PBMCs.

The CDR3 nucleotides read TGTGCCAGCAGTTTTTGGGGGACAGAGGACGAGCAGTACTTC. It is translated as CASSFWGTEDEQYF. This chain joins TRBV27 and TRBJ2-7, with 7 positions matching TRBD1. V shed 3 bases and J 5 bases; nucleotides not matched to a gene: 7. This CDR3 spans 14 amino acids. Looked up from germline, CDR1 is MNHEY and CDR2 is SMNVEV (reference sequence).